This T cell receptor (beta chain) was profiled in a study of breast tumors, draining lymph nodes, adjacent tissues. Samples came from axillary lymph nodes draining the breast cancer. TCRdb re-called the multiplex PCR reads with MiXCR, one entry per CDR3 protein. The sample records 70,000 to 95,000 distinct CDR3 sequences, roughly a fifth being singletons. Points from the study as a whole: Luminal-like breast cancer showed significantly higher tumor–nontumor repertoire similarity than basal-like. Findings are consistent with lymph node origin and intratumoral expansion of most tumor T cells. Tumor T cell lymph node origin was a supported hypothesis, not proven.

With regard to this clonotype: Its target is not known.

The receptor was derived from a female donor with breast cancer. Some clones in this sample may be carry-over from other donors' samples. The sequenced sample consisted of axillary lymph node tissue.

The CDR3 here is CASSQDPRGKGGGTQYF. The CDR3 DNA sequence: TGTGCCAGCAGCCAAGATCCCAGGGGGAAGGGGGGAGGGACCCAGTACTTC. The chain recombines TRBV4-2 with TRBJ2-5; perhaps TRBD1 as D (7 bases). V was cut by 0 bases and J by 7 bases, with 21 bases left in between. The CDR3 spans 17 residues. CDR1 and CDR2 from the germline V gene are LGHNA and YNFKEQ.